The subject of this entry is one T cell receptor beta chain. What it binds is not known. This entry belongs to a study of Ad26.COV2.S vaccination and SARS-CoV-2 variants. Study-level background: Ad26.COV2.S shots went into the muscle once or twice, 56 days apart. Overall study results and limits: Responses of T cells in total may have been underestimated by the TCR breadth and depth analyses. Non-spike TCR breadth did not differ much between vaccine and placebo recipients.

The CDR3 loop spans 14 amino acids. Documented treatment: some 19 received Ad26.COV2.S at low or high dose, single or two shots; several received placebo; per-sample allocation not given. Collection of the samples took place on day 63 after the first injection of vaccine or placebo. Assay: immunoSEQ multiplex PCR; the TCRdb copy retains only in-frame clones and omits some. The sample gives about 680,000 clones, more than 70% of which show up once; about 1.5% is in the top ten. The receptor's source is a person between 18 and 59 years old who received the Ad26.COV2.S COVID-19 vaccine or a placebo. The source was peripheral blood, collected in a trial of Ad26.COV2.S vaccine versus placebo. The chain employs TRBV21-1 and TRBJ2-3; the table assigns TRBD1, which was not confirmed against the DNA. TRBV21-1 is recorded as a pseudogene. Written as DNA, the CDR3 is TGTGCCAGCAGCACCCGACAGATCACAGATACGCAGTATTTT. Protein sequence: CASSTRQITDTQYF.